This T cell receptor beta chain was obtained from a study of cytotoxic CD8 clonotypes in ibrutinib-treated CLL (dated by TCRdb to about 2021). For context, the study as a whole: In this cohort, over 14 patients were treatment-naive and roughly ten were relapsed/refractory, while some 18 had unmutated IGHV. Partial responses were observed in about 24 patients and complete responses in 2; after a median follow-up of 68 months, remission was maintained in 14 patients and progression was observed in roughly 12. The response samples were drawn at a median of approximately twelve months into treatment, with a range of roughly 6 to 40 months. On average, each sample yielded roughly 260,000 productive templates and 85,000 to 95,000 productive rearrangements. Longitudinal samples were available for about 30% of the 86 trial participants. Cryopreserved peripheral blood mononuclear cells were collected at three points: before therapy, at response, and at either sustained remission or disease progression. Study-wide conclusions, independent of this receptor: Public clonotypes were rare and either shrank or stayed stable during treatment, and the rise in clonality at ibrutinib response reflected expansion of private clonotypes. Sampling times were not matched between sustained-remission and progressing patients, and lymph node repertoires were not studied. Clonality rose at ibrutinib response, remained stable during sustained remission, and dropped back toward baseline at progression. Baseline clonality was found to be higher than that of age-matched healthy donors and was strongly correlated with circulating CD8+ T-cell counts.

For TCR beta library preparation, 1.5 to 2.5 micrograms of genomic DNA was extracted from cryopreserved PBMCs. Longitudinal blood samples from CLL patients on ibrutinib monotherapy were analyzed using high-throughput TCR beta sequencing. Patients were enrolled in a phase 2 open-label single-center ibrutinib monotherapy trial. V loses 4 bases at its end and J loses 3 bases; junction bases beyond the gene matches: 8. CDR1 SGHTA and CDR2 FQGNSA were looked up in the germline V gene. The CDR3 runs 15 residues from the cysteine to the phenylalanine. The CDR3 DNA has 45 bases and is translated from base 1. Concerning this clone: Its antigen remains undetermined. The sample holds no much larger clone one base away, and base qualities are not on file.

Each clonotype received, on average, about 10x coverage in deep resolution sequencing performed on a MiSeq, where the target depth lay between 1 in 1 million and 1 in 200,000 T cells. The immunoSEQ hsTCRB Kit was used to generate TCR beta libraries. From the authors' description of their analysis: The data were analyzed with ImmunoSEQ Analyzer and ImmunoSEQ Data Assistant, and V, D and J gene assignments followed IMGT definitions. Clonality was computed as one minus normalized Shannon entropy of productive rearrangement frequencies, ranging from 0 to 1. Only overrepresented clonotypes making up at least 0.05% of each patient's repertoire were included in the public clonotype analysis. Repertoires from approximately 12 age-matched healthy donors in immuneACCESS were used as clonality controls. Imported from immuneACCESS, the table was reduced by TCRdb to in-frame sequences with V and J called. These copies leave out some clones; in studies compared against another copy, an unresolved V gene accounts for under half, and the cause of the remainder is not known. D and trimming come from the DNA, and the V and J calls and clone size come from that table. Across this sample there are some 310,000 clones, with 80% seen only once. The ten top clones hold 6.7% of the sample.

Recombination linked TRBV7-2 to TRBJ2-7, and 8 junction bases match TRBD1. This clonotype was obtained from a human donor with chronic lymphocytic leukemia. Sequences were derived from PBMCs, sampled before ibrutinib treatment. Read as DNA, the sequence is TGTGCCAGCAGCTCCGGACAGGGCGGTAGCTACGAGCAGTACTTC. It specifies CASSSGQGGSYEQYF.